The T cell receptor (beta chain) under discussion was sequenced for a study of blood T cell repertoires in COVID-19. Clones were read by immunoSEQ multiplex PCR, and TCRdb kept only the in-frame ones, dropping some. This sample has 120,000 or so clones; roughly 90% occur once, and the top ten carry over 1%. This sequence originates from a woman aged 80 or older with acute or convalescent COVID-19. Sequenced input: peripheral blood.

This CDR3 is CASSEQGAGNTIYF. As DNA, the CDR3 is TGTGCCAGCAGTGAACAGGGGGCTGGAAACACCATATATTTT. J is TRBJ1-3 and V is TRBV6-1, with 7 bases identical to TRBD1. V gave up 2 bases and J gave up 2 bases; unmatched junction bases: 0. Germline V gives CDR1 MNHNS, CDR2 SASEGT. The CDR3 is 14 amino acids.